This TCR beta chain was identified in a study of T cell responses to AZD1222 COVID-19 vaccine. Whole-study results and caveats: CD4 TCRs linked to vaccination spanned spike, dominating at 160-218 and 743-854. A reported finding is that nearly half of spike-specific TCRs target unmutated variant regions. Clonal diversity may have been underestimated in mostly white British donors.

Using immunoSEQ multiplex PCR, the repertoire was profiled, and TCRdb retains in-frame clones only, with some absent. This sample yields 250,000 to 300,000 clones, of which almost 95% are seen a single time; approximately 0.52% belongs to the top ten. Germline assignment: CDR1 MNHEY and CDR2 SVGAGI. The CDR3 spans 13 residues. V lost 7 bases to trimming and J lost 4 bases, with 13 bases between them. This clone was observed once. The antigen is undetermined. The rearrangement links TRBV6-5 to TRBJ1-1; D call uncertain. The receptor's source is an adult who received the AZD1222 COVID-19 vaccine. This material consisted of peripheral blood, taken 28 days after the second AZD1222 dose. The CDR3 region is CASTFDWSTEAFF. For the CDR3, the DNA is TGTGCCAGCACCTTCGACTGGAGCACTGAAGCTTTCTTT.